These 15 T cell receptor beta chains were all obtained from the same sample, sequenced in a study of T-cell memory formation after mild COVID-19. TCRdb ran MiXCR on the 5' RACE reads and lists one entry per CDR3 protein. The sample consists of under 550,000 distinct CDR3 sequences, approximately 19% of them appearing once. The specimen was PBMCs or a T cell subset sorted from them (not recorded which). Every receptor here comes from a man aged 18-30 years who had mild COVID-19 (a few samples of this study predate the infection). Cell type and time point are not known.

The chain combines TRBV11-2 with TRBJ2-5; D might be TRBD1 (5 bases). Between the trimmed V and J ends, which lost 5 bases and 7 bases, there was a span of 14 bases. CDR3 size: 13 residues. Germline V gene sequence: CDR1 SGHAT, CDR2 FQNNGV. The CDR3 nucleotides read TGTGCCAGCAGCCCAGGGCGGCAGGGGACCCAGTACTTC. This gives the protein CASSPGRQGTQYF.

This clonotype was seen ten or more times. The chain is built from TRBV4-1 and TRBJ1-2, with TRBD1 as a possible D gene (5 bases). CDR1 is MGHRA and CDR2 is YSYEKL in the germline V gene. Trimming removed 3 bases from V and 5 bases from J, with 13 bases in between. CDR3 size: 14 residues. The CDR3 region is CASSQQGRKYGYTF. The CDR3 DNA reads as TGCGCCAGCAGCCAGCAGGGCCGAAAGTATGGCTACACCTTC.

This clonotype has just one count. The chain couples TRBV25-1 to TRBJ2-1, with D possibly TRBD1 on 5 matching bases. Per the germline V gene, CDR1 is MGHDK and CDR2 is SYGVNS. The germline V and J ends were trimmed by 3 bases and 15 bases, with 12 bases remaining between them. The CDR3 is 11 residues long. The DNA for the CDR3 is TGTGCCAGCAGTGATGGGGCGGTAGGGTTCTTC. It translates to CASSDGAVGFF.

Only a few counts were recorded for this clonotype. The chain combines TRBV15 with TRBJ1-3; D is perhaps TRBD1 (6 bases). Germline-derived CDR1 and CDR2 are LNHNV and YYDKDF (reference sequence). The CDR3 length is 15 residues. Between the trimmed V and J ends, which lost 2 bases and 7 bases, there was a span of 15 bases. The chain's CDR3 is CATSRYTEGVNTIYF. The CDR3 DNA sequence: TGTGCCACCAGCAGATACACCGAGGGGGTGAACACCATATATTTT.

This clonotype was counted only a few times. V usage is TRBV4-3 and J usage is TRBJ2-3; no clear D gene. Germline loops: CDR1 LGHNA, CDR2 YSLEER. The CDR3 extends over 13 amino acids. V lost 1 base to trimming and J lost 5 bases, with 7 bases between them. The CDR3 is CASSQGLGDTQYF. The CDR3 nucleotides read TGCGCCAGCAGCCAAGGGCTTGGAGATACGCAGTATTTT.

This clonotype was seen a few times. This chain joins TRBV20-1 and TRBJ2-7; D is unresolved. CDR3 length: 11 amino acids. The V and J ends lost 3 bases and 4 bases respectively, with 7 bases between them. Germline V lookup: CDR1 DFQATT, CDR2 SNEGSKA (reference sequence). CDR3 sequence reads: CSASSRYEQYV. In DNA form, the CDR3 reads TGCAGTGCTAGCAGTCGATACGAGCAGTACGTC.

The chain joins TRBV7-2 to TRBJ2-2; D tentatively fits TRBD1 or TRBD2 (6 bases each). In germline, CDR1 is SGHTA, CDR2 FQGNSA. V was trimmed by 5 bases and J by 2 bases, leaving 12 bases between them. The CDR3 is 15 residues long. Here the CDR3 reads CASSRGTLNTGELFF. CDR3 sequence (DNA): TGTGCCAGCAGCCGCGGGACACTTAACACCGGGGAGCTGTTTTTT.

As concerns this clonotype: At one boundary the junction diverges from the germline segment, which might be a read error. The CDR3: CASSILGQVGPETQYF. The CDR3 DNA reads TGTGCTAGCAGCATATTGGGACAGGTGGGGCCAGAGACCCAGTACTTC. The genes are TRBV7-7 and TRBJ2-5; TRBD1 matches at 8 bases. Per germline, CDR1 SSHAT and CDR2 FNYEAQ (reference sequence). CDR3 length: 16 residues.

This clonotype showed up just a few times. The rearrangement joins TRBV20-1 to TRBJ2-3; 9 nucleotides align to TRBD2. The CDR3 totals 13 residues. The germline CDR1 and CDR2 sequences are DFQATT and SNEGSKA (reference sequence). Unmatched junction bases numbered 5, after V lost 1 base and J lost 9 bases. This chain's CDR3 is CSARGGTSWTQYF. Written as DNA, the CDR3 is TGCAGTGCTAGAGGGGGGACTAGCTGGACGCAGTATTTT.

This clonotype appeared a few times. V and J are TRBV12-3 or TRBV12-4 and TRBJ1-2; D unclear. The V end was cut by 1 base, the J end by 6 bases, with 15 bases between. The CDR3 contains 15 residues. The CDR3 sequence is CASSLEGALGDGYTF. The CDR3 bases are TGTGCCAGCAGTTTAGAGGGAGCCCTTGGGGATGGCTACACCTTC.

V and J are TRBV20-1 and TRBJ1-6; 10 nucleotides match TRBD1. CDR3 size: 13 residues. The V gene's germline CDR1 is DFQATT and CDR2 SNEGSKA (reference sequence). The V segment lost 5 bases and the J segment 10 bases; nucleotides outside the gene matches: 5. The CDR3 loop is CSARDRGESPLHF. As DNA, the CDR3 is TGCAGTGCTCGGGACAGGGGAGAATCACCCCTCCACTTT.

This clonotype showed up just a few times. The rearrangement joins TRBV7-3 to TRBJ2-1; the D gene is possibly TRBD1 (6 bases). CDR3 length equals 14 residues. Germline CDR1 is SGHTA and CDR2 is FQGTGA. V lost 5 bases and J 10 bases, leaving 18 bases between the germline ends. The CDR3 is CASSPQHRDTEQFF. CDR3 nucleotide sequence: TGTGCCAGCAGCCCACAACACCGGGACACCGAGCAGTTCTTC. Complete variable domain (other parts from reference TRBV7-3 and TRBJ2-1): GAGVSQTPSNKVTEKGKYVELRCDPISGHTALYWYRQSLGQGPEFLIYFQGTGAADDSGLPNDRFFAVRPEGSVSTLKIQRTERGDSAVYLCASSPQHRDTEQFFGPGTRLTVL.

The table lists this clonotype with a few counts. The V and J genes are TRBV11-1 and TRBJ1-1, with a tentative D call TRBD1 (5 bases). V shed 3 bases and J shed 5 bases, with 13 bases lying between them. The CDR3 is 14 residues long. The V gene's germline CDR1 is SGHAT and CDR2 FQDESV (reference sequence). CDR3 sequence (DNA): TGTGCCAGCAGCTTTTCTGGGGCGAGAACTGAAGCTTTCTTT. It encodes CASSFSGARTEAFF.

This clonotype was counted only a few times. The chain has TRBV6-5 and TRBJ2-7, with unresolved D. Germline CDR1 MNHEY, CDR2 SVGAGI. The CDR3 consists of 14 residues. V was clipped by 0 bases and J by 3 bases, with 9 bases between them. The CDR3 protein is CASSYSPLDYEQYF. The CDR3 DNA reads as TGTGCCAGCAGTTACTCGCCGCTCGACTACGAGCAGTACTTC.

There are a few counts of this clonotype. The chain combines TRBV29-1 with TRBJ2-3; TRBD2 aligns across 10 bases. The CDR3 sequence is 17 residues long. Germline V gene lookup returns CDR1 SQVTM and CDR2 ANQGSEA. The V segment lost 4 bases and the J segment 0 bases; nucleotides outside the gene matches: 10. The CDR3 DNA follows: TGCAGCGTTGTCGGGCTAGCGGGGGAAAAAAGCACAGATACGCAGTATTTT. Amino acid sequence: CSVVGLAGEKSTDTQYF.